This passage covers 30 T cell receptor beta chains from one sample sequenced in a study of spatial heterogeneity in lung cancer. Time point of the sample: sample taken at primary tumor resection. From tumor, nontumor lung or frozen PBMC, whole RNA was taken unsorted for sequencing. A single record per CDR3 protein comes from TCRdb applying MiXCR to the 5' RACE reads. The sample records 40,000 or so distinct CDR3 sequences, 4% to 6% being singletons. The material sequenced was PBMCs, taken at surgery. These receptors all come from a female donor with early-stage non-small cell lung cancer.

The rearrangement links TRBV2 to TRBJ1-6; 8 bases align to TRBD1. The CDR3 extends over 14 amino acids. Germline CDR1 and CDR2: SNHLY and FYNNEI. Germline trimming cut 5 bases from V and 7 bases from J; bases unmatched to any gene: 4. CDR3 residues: CASSSGQGNSPLHF. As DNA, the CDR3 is TGTGCCAGCAGTTCTGGACAGGGAAATTCACCCCTCCACTTT.

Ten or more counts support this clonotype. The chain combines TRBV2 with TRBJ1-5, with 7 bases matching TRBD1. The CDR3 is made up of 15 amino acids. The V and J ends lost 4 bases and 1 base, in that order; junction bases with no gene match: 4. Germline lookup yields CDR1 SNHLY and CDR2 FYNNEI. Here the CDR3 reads CASSASTGSNQPQHF. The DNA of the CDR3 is TGTGCCAGCAGTGCCTCGACAGGGAGCAATCAGCCCCAGCATTTT.

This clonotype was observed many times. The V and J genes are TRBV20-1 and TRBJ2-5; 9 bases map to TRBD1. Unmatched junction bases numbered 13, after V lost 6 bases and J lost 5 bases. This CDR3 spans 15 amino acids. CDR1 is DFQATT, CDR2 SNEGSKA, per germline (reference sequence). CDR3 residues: CSAKRLQGARETQYF. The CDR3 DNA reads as TGCAGTGCCAAACGCCTACAGGGGGCCCGTGAGACCCAGTACTTC.

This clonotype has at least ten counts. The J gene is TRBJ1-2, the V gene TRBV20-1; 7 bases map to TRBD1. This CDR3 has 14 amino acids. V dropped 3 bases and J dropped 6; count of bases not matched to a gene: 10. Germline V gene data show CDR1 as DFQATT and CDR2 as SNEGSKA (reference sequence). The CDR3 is CSARPAGQWDGYTF. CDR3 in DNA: TGCAGTGCTAGGCCTGCGGGACAGTGGGATGGCTACACCTTC.

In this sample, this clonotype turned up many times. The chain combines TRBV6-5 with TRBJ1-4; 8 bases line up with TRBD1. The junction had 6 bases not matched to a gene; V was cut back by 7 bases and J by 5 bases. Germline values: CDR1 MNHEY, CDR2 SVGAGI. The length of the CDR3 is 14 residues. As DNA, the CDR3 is TGTGCCAGCAAAATGGACAGGGTAAATGAAAAACTGTTTTTT. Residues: CASKMDRVNEKLFF.

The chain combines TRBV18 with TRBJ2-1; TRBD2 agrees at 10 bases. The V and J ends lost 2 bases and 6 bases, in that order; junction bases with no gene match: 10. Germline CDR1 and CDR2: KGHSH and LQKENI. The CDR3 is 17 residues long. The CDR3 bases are TGTGCCAGCTCACCAAGTATGAATAGCGGGGGGCGCAATGAGCAGTTCTTC. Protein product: CASSPSMNSGGRNEQFF.

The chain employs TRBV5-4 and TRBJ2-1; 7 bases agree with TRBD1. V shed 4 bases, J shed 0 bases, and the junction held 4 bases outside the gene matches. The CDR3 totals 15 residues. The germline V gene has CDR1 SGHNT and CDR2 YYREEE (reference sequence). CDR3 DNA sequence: TGTGCCAGCAGCCCCGGACAGGACTCCTACAATGAGCAGTTCTTC. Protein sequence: CASSPGQDSYNEQFF.

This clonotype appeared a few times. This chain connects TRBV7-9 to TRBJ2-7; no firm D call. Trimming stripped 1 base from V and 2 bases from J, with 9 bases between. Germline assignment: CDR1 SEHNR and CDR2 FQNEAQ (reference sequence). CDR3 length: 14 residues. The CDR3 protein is CASSLGTSPYEQYF. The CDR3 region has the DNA TGTGCCAGCAGCTTAGGTACATCCCCCTACGAGCAGTACTTC.

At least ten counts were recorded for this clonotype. The CDR3, as DNA: TGTGCCAGCAGACTCTGGGAAGAGCAGTACTTC. This sequence encodes CASRLWEEQYF. The chain combines TRBV6-6 with TRBJ2-7; no reliable D call. The germline gives CDR1 MNHNY, CDR2 SVGAGI (reference sequence). Trimming took off 6 bases at V and 7 bases at J, with 10 bases between the two ends. The CDR3 is 11 amino acids.

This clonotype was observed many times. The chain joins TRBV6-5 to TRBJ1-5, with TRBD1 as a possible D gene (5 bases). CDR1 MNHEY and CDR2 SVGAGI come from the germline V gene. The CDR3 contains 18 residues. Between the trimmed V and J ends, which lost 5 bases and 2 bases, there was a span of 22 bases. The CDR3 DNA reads TGTGCCAGCAGTGCCTCAATCCCCGGGGGGATCGGCAATCAGCCCCAGCATTTT. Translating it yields CASSASIPGGIGNQPQHF.

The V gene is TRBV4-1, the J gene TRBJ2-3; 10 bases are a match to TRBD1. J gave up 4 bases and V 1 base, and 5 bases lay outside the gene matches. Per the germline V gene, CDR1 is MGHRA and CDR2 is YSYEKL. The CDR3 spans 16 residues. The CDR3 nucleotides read TGCGCCAGCAGCCAAGTAGGGACAGGGGTTGCAGATACGCAGTATTTT. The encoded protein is CASSQVGTGVADTQYF.

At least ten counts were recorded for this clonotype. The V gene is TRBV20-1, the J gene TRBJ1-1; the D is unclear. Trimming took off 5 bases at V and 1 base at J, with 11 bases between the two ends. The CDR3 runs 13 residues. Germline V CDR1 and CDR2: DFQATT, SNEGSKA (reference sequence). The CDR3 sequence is CSASRTRNTEAFF. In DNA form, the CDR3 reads TGCAGTGCTTCCAGGACTAGGAACACTGAAGCTTTCTTT.

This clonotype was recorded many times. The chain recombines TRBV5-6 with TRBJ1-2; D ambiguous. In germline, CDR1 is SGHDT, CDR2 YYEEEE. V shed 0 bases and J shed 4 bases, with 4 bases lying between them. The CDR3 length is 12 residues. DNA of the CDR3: TGTGCCAGCAGCTTGGACCGCTATGGCTACACCTTC. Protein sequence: CASSLDRYGYTF.

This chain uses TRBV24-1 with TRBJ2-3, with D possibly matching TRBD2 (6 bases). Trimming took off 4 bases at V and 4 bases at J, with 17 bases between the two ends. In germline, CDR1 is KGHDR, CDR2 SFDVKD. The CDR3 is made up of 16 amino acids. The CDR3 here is CATSDPGGAKPDTQYF. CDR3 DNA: TGTGCCACCAGTGACCCCGGCGGGGCCAAACCAGATACGCAGTATTTT.

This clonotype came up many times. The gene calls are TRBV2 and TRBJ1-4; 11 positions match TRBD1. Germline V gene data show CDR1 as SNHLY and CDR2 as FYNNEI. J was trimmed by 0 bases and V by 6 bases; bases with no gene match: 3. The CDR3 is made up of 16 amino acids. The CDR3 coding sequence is TGTGCCAGCAGAGGACAGGGGGCGCCAACTAATGAAAAACTGTTTTTT. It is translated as CASRGQGAPTNEKLFF.

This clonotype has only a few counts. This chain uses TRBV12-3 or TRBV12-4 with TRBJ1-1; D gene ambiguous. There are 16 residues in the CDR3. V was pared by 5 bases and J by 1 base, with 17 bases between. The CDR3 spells CASSRAPWAPNTEAFF. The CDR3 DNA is TGTGCCAGCAGTCGGGCCCCGTGGGCCCCGAACACTGAAGCTTTCTTT.

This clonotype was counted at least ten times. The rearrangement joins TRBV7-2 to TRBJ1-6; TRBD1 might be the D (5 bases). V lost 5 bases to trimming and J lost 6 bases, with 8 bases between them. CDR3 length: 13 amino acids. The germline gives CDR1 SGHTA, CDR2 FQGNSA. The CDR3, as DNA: TGTGCCAGCAGCGCAGGGCTTAATTCACCCCTCCACTTT. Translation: CASSAGLNSPLHF.

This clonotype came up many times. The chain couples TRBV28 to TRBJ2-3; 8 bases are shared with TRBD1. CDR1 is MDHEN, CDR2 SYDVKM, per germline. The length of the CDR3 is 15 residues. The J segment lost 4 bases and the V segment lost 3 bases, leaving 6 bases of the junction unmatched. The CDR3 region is CASSLAGGRADTQYF. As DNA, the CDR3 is TGTGCCAGCAGTTTGGCAGGGGGCAGGGCAGATACGCAGTATTTT.

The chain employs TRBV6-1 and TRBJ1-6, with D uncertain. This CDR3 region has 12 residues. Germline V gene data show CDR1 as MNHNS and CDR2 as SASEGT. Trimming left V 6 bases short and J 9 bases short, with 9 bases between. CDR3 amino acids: CASSEDLSPLHF. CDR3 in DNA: TGTGCCAGCAGCGAGGACCTTTCACCCCTCCACTTT.

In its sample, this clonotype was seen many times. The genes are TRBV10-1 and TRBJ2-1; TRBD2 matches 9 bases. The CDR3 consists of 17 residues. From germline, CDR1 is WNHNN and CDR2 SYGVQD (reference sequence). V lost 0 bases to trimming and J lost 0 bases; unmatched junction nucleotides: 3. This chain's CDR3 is CASSESMGLASYNEQFF. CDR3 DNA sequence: TGCGCCAGCAGTGAGTCGATGGGACTAGCCTCCTACAATGAGCAGTTCTTC.

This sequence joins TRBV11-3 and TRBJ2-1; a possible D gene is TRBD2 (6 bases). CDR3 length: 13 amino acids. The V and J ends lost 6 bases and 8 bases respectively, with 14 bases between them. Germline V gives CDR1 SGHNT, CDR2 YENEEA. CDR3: CASRGDSGHEQFF. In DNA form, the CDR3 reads TGTGCCAGCAGGGGGGACTCAGGCCATGAGCAGTTCTTC.

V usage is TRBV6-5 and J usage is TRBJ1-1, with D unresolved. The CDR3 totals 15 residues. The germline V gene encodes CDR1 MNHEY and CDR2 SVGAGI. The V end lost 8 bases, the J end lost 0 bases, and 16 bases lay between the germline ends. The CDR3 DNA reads TGTGCCAGCTCCCGCCCACCGGGAATGAACACTGAAGCTTTCTTT. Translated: CASSRPPGMNTEAFF.

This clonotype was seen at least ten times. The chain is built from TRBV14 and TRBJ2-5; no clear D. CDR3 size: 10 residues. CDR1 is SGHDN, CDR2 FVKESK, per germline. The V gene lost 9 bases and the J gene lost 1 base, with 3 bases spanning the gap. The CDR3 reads CASPQETQYF. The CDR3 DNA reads TGTGCCAGTCCCCAAGAGACCCAGTACTTC.

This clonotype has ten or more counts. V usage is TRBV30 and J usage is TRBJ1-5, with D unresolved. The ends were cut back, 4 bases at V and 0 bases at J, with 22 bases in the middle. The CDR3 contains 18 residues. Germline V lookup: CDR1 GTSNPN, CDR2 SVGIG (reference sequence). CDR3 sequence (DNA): TGTGCCTGGACCCCCGGTCGTTTAGGACGGTATAGCAATCAGCCCCAGCATTTT. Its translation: CAWTPGRLGRYSNQPQHF.

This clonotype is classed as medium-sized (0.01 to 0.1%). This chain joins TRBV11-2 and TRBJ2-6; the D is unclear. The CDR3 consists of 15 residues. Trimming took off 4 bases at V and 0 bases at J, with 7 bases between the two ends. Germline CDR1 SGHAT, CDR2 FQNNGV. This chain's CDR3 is CASSSVVSGANVLTF. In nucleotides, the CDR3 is TGTGCCAGCAGCTCAGTTGTCTCTGGGGCCAACGTCCTGACTTTC.

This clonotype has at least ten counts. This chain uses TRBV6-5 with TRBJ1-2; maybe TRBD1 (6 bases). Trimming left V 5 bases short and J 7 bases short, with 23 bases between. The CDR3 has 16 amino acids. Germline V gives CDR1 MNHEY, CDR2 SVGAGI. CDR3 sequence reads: CASSPLTRGSTSGYTF. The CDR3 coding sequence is TGTGCCAGCAGTCCTCTAACAAGGGGGTCCACGAGTGGCTACACCTTC.

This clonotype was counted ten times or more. Here the CDR3 reads CSAPPVLGDTEAFF. CDR3 sequence (DNA): TGCAGTGCCCCCCCGGTCCTTGGGGACACTGAAGCTTTCTTT. The V call is TRBV20-1, the J call TRBJ1-1; D is uncertain. The CDR3 sequence is 14 residues long. The V end lost 6 bases, the J end lost 3 bases, and 17 bases lay between the germline ends. CDR1 is DFQATT and CDR2 is SNEGSKA in the germline V gene (reference sequence).

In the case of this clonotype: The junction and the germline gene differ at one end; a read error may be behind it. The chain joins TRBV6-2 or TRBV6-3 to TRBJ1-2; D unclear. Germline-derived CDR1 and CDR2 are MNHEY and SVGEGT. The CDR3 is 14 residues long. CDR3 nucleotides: TGTGCCACCAGTGACGGACCGCCCCGAGAGGGCTACACCTTC. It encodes CATSDGPPREGYTF.

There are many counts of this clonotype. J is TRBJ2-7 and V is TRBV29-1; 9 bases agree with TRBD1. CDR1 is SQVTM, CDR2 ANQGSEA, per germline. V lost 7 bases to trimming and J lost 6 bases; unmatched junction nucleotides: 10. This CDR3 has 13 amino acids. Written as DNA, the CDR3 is TGCAGCGCCACGACAGGGGGAGAAGGCGAGCAGTACTTC. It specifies CSATTGGEGEQYF.

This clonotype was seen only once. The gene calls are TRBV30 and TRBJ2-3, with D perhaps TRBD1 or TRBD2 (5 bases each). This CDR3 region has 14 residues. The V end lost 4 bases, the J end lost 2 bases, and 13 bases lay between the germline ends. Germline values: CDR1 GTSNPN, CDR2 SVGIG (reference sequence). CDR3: CAWTVRDPTDTQYF. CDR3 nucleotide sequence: TGTGCCTGGACCGTCCGGGACCCCACAGATACGCAGTATTTT. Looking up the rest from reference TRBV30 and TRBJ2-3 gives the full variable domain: SQTIHQWPATLVQPVGSPLSLECTVEGTSNPNLYWYRQAAGRGLQLLFYSVGIGQISSEVPQNLSASRPQDRQFILSSKKLLLSDSGFYLCAWTVRDPTDTQYFGPGTRLTVL.